One sample yielded the 25 T cell receptor beta chains listed below, sequenced in a study of blood T cell repertoires in COVID-19. TCRdb's copy holds only in-frame clones and misses some; the assay was immunoSEQ multiplex PCR. This sample carries about 160,000 clones, approximately 88% of them seen once, and the ten largest clones take roughly 2.3%. Sequencing was carried out using peripheral blood. These receptors all stem from a man in his 70s with acute or convalescent COVID-19.

The chain couples TRBV5-6 to TRBJ1-2; TRBD1 matches 7 bases. The CDR3 is made up of 14 amino acids. Trimming at V came to 2 bases and at J to 4 bases, leaving 5 bases not matched to a gene. Germline CDR1 SGHDT, CDR2 YYEEEE. The CDR3 coding sequence is TGTGCCAGCAGCTTCAGGGGGTCGAGCTATGGCTACACCTTC. This encodes CASSFRGSSYGYTF.

V and J are TRBV2 and TRBJ2-3; 11 positions agree with TRBD2. CDR1 SNHLY and CDR2 FYNNEI come from the germline V gene. The V segment lost 8 bases and the J segment 6 bases; nucleotides outside the gene matches: 10. The CDR3 is 15 amino acids. For the CDR3, the DNA is TGTGCCAGCTGCTGGACTAGCGGGCGGGGGGATACGCAGTATTTT. Protein: CASCWTSGRGDTQYF.

This chain connects TRBV10-3 to TRBJ1-2; 8 bases match TRBD1. The CDR3 covers 16 residues. V shed 3 bases, J shed 8 bases, and the junction held 14 bases outside the gene matches. Germline loops: CDR1 ENHRY, CDR2 SYGVKD. The CDR3 nucleotides are TGTGCCATCAGTGACCCAAGGGGACAGGAGCAGGGGGGCTACACCTTC. Protein sequence: CAISDPRGQEQGGYTF.

In DNA, the CDR3 is TGTGCCAGCTCACCTATGGGACAGGCACATGGCTACACCTTC. The encoded protein is CASSPMGQAHGYTF. This sequence joins TRBV18 and TRBJ1-2; 8 bases fit TRBD1. The junction had 6 bases not matched to a gene; V was cut back by 3 bases and J by 6 bases. This CDR3 spans 14 amino acids. Looked up from germline, CDR1 is KGHSH and CDR2 is LQKENI. Looking up the rest from reference TRBV18 and TRBJ1-2 gives the full variable domain: NAGVMQNPRHLVRRRGQEARLRCSPMKGHSHVYWYRQLPEEGLKFMVYLQKENIIDESGMPKERFSAEFPKEGPSILRIQQVVRGDSAAYFCASSPMGQAHGYTFGSGTRLTVV.

The rearrangement links TRBV11-3 to TRBJ2-1; TRBD2 matches at 10 bases. V gave up 5 bases and J gave up 6 bases; unmatched junction bases: 7. This CDR3 spans 15 amino acids. Germline V gives CDR1 SGHNT, CDR2 YENEEA. CDR3 DNA sequence: TGTGCCAGCAGCCCAACTAGCGGGGATTTCAATGAGCAGTTCTTC. This encodes CASSPTSGDFNEQFF.

On this clone itself: Other DNA sequences from this sample encode an identical CDR3 as well. The chain carries TRBV6-5 and TRBJ1-5; perhaps TRBD1 as D (6 bases). V lost 6 bases, J lost 1 base, and 7 bases lay in between. The CDR3 length is 13 residues. The germline CDR1 and CDR2 sequences are MNHEY and SVGAGI. The CDR3 spells CASRQGSNQPQHF. CDR3 bases: TGTGCCAGCAGACAGGGAAGCAATCAGCCCCAGCATTTT.

The chain has TRBV19 and TRBJ1-3; D possibly corresponds to TRBD1 (6 bases). Germline CDR1 reads LNHDA; CDR2 reads SQIVND (reference sequence). This CDR3 contains 15 residues. The V and J ends lost 6 bases and 0 bases respectively, with 12 bases between them. The DNA for the CDR3 is TGTGCCAGTAGCCCCGGACAGAACTCTGGAAACACCATATATTTT. It specifies CASSPGQNSGNTIYF.

This clone appeared a single time. The chain employs TRBV28 and TRBJ1-2; no reliable D call. Trimming cost V 1 base and J 14 bases, with 17 bases left between them. Looked up from germline, CDR1 is MDHEN and CDR2 is SYDVKM. This CDR3 spans 13 amino acids. The CDR3 region is CASSLSGPLAGTF. DNA of the CDR3: TGTGCCAGCAGTTTATCCGGGCCCCTGGCGGGAACCTTC.

The genes are TRBV6-5 and TRBJ1-1, with 7 nucleotides matching TRBD1. Germline CDR1 is MNHEY and CDR2 is SVGAGI. J was trimmed by 2 bases and V by 6 bases; bases with no gene match: 6. This CDR3 has 14 amino acids. Here the CDR3 DNA reads TGTGCCAGCAGGAAGACAGGGATCAACACTGAAGCTTTCTTT. It encodes CASRKTGINTEAFF.

This chain connects TRBV21-1 to TRBJ1-5. TRBV21-1 is listed as a pseudogene. CDR3 size: 17 residues. The CDR3 region is CASSKAEGRVSNQPQHF. For the CDR3, the DNA is TGTGCCAGCAGCAAAGCGGAGGGGCGGGTAAGCAATCAGCCCCAGCATTTT.

A note on this clone: This same CDR3 is encoded by further DNA sequences in the sample. V gene TRBV5-1 combines with J gene TRBJ2-5; perhaps TRBD2 as D (6 bases). Germline V gene lookup returns CDR1 SGHRS and CDR2 YFSETQ. This CDR3 is built from 13 residues. Between the trimmed V and J ends, which lost 3 bases and 4 bases, there was a span of 10 bases. The CDR3 protein is CASSSGGGETQYF. CDR3 nucleotides: TGCGCCAGCAGCTCCGGGGGAGGAGAGACCCAGTACTTC.

This chain connects TRBV19 to TRBJ2-7; tentative D call: TRBD1 (6 bases). The CDR3 covers 14 residues. Trimming shortened V by 3 bases and J by 6 bases, and 15 bases separated the two germline ends. Per germline, CDR1 LNHDA and CDR2 SQIVND (reference sequence). CDR3 protein: CASSMGAGAPEQYF. In DNA form, the CDR3 reads TGTGCCAGTAGTATGGGGGCAGGGGCGCCCGAGCAGTACTTC.

The chain joins TRBV29-1 to TRBJ2-5; D unresolved. The CDR3 consists of 11 residues. Trimming shortened V by 4 bases and J by 1 base, and 4 bases separated the two germline ends. The V gene's germline CDR1 is SQVTM and CDR2 ANQGSEA. The CDR3 spells CSVVSQETQYF. The CDR3 DNA is TGCAGCGTTGTCAGCCAAGAGACCCAGTACTTC.

The J gene is TRBJ2-2, the V gene TRBV9; 7 bases agree with TRBD1. The CDR3 runs to 17 residues. The germline V gene encodes CDR1 SGDLS and CDR2 YYNGEE. V gave up 0 bases and J gave up 0 bases; unmatched junction bases: 5. The CDR3 sequence: CASSVEGQRPNTGELFF. Written as DNA, the CDR3 is TGTGCCAGCAGCGTAGAGGGACAGCGCCCGAACACCGGGGAGCTGTTTTTT.

CDR3 in amino acids: CASSPPGLAGGETQYF. The DNA of the CDR3 is TGTGCCAGCAGTCCCCCGGGACTAGCGGGGGGAGAGACCCAGTACTTC. The chain is built from TRBV3-1 (or the pseudogene TRBV3-2) and TRBJ2-5, with 15 bases aligning to TRBD2. V dropped 6 bases and J dropped 4; count of bases not matched to a gene: 6. The CDR3 runs to 16 residues. CDR1 and CDR2 (germline): LGHDT, YNNKEL (reference sequence).

The sample holds a few counts of this clone. The chain joins TRBV2 to TRBJ2-5; 9 bases agree with TRBD2. Germline trimming cut 2 bases from V and 5 bases from J; bases unmatched to any gene: 6. The length of the CDR3 is 15 residues. The germline gives CDR1 SNHLY, CDR2 FYNNEI. The CDR3 is CASSEMAGGQETQYF. As DNA, the CDR3 is TGTGCCAGCAGTGAAATGGCGGGGGGGCAGGAGACCCAGTACTTC.

The chain joins TRBV7-3 to TRBJ2-1, with D possibly being TRBD1 (7 bases). Trimming removed 4 bases at V and 4 bases at J, with 14 bases between. The CDR3 has 15 residues. Germline lookup yields CDR1 SGHTA and CDR2 FQGTGA. Written as DNA, the CDR3 is TGTGCCAGCAGCTCCCAGGGGGGCTTATACAATGAGCAGTTCTTC. It encodes CASSSQGGLYNEQFF.

The J gene is TRBJ1-2, the V gene TRBV19; TRBD1 matches at 7 bases. Germline V CDR1 and CDR2: LNHDA, SQIVND (reference sequence). Trimming removed 4 bases from V and 5 bases from J; junction bases left unmatched: 7. The CDR3 totals 14 residues. For the CDR3, the DNA is TGTGCCAGTAGTACAGGGGGAAGCGTTTATGGCTACACCTTC. As protein: CASSTGGSVYGYTF.

This clone was counted many times. The chain recombines TRBV18 with TRBJ1-1, with 7 bases matching TRBD1. This CDR3 is built from 17 residues. V shed 5 bases, J shed 2 bases, and the junction held 14 bases outside the gene matches. The germline V gene encodes CDR1 KGHSH and CDR2 LQKENI. This CDR3 reads CASSSRHDRAGNTEAFF. The CDR3 DNA is TGTGCCAGCTCAAGCCGACACGACAGGGCCGGAAACACTGAAGCTTTCTTT. Drawing the rest from reference TRBV18 and TRBJ1-1, the complete variable domain is NAGVMQNPRHLVRRRGQEARLRCSPMKGHSHVYWYRQLPEEGLKFMVYLQKENIIDESGMPKERFSAEFPKEGPSILRIQQVVRGDSAAYFCASSSRHDRAGNTEAFFGQGTRLTVV.

The rearrangement links TRBV7-9 to TRBJ1-2; 9 bases agree with TRBD1. This CDR3 has 16 residues. J lost 2 bases, V lost 4 bases, and 8 bases had no gene match. Germline-derived CDR1 and CDR2 are SEHNR and FQNEAQ (reference sequence). This CDR3 reads CASSSPTGGNNYGYTF. CDR3 nucleotides: TGTGCCAGCAGCTCGCCCACAGGGGGCAACAACTATGGCTACACCTTC.

V and J are TRBV28 and TRBJ1-1; D not certain. Germline values: CDR1 MDHEN, CDR2 SYDVKM. This CDR3 has 16 amino acids. CDR3 region: CASRTGISRGNTEAFF. In DNA, the CDR3 is TGTGCGTCCCGAACCGGAATTTCTCGGGGGAACACTGAAGCTTTCTTT. The variable domain in full, with the rest retrieved from reference TRBV28 and TRBJ1-1, is DVKVTQSSRYLVKRTGEKVFLECVQDMDHENMFWYRQDPGLGLRLIYFSYDVKMKEKGDIPEGYSVSREKKERFSLILESASTNQTSMYLCASRTGISRGNTEAFFGQGTRLTVV.

The chain is built from TRBV7-3 and TRBJ1-2; TRBD1 agrees at 7 bases. Trimming removed 4 bases from V and 8 bases from J; junction bases left unmatched: 7. CDR3 length equals 13 residues. CDR1 and CDR2 from the germline V gene are SGHTA and FQGTGA. The CDR3 nucleotides are TGTGCCAGCAGCTCTCAGGGGGGTATGGGCTACACCTTC. It specifies CASSSQGGMGYTF.

This clone showed up just once. The chain has TRBV20-1 and TRBJ1-2, with TRBD1 as a possible D gene (5 bases). Trimming took 0 bases from V and 14 from J, leaving 13 bases between them. CDR1 is DFQATT, CDR2 SNEGSKA, per germline (reference sequence). This CDR3 spans 11 amino acids. The CDR3 here is CSAREGRAYTF. The CDR3 bases are TGCAGTGCTAGAGAAGGCAGGGCATATACCTTC.

This chain links TRBV7-2 with TRBJ2-7; 7 positions match TRBD2. V lost 5 bases and J lost 4; bases outside the gene matches: 11. Germline lookup yields CDR1 SGHTA and CDR2 FQGNSA. CDR3 length: 15 amino acids. The CDR3 is CASSPAASGSYEQYF. CDR3 sequence (DNA): TGTGCCAGCAGCCCTGCGGCTAGCGGTTCTTACGAGCAGTACTTC.

Here the CDR3 DNA reads TGCGCCAGCAGTCAATCATCGGGACAGGGTTCGGTTCAGCCCCAGCATTTT. Residues: CASSQSSGQGSVQPQHF. The V gene is TRBV23-1, the J gene TRBJ1-5, with 9 bases that match TRBD1. TRBV23-1 belongs to the ORF category, with a function that is uncertain. After removal of 0 bases from V and 6 bases from J, the junction contained 9 bases not matched to a gene. This CDR3 contains 17 residues.